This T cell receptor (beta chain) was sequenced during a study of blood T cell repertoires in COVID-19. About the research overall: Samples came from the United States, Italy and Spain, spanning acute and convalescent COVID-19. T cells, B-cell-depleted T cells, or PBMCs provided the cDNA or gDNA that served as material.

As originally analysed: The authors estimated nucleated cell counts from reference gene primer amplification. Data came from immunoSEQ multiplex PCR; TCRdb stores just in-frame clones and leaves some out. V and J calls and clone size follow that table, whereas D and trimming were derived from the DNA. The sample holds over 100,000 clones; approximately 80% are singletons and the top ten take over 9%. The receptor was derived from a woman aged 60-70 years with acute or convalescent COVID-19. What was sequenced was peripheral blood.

CDR3 nucleotide sequence: TGTGCCAGCAGCGCCCCAGGGGGTGGTGGTGAAGGCTACAATCAGCCCCAGCATTTT. It translates to CASSAPGGGGEGYNQPQHF. The rearrangement joins TRBV9 to TRBJ1-5, with 7 bases lining up with TRBD1. Trimming took 3 bases from V and 3 from J; bases not matched to a gene: 18. This CDR3 is 19 amino acids long. The germline CDR1 and CDR2 sequences are SGDLS and YYNGEE.